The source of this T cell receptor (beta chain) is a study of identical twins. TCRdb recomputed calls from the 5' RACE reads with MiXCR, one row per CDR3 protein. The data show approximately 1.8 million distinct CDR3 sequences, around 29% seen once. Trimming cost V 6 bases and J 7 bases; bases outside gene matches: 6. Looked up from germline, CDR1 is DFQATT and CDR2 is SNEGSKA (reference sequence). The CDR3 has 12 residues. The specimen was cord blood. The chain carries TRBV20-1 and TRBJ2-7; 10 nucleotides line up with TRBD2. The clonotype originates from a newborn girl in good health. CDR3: CSARTSGREQYF. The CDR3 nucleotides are TGCAGTGCCCGGACTAGCGGAAGGGAGCAGTACTTC.